What follows is one TCR beta chain and its context. Its antigen is as yet unknown. The data belong to a study of cytomegalovirus exposure and HLA in healthy donors. PCR primers comprised 60 Vbeta and 13 Jbeta primers. Clones were sequenced by immunoSEQ multiplex PCR, and TCRdb holds only the in-frame ones, with some missing. Found here are around 140,000 clones, roughly 74% of them singletons; the top ten hold less than 3%. The CDR3 covers 16 residues. Germline CDR1 SGHAT, CDR2 FQNNGV. Trimming removed 1 base from V and 1 base from J; junction bases left unmatched: 5. Study-wide findings and caveats: Later, TCR association rates were found to vary by HLA locus, highest for DRB1 and lowest for HLA-C.

This chain uses TRBV11-2 with TRBJ2-5; 8 nucleotides match TRBD1. This TCR was sampled from a young woman in good health and CMV-seropositive. The specimen sequenced was PBMCs. In nucleotides, the CDR3 is TGTGCCAGCAGCTTAGGCCCTACAGGGGGCCAAGAGACCCAGTACTTC. It specifies CASSLGPTGGQETQYF.